The present TCR beta chain was sequenced within a study of blood T cell repertoires in COVID-19. Study in general: PBMCs, B-cell-depleted T cells, or T cells were the source of the cDNA or gDNA that made up the material.

CDR3 length: 13 amino acids. The J segment lost 7 bases and the V segment lost 2 bases, leaving 3 bases of the junction unmatched. Original processing methods: For nucleated cells, counts were estimated from reference gene primer amplification. Sequencing was performed with immunoSEQ multiplex PCR; in TCRdb, only in-frame clones are kept and a portion is missing. V, J and clone size are taken as reported in that table, and D and trimming were inferred from the DNA itself. Here the sample spans about 280,000 clones, roughly 85% being singletons. Comment on this clone: Other DNA variants within this sample encode the same CDR3.

The sample comprised peripheral blood. This receptor was taken from a woman aged 25 to 39 with active or convalescent COVID-19. This rearrangement joins TRBV12-3 or TRBV12-4 to TRBJ1-2; 8 nucleotides line up with TRBD1. CDR3 coding DNA: TGTGCCAGCAGTTTACAGGGGGCGGGTGGCTACACCTTC. It specifies CASSLQGAGGYTF.